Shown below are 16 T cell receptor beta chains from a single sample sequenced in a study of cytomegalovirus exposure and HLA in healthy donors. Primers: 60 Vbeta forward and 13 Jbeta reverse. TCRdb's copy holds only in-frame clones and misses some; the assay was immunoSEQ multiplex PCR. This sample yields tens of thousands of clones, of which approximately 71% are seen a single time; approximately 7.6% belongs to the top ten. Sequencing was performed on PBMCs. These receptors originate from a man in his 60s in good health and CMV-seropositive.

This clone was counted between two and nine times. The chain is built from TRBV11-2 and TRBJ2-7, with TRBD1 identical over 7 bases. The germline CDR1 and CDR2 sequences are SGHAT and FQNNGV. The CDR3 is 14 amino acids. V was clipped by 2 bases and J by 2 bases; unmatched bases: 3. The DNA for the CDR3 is TGTGCCAGCAGCTTAACGGGACAGACCTACGAGCAGTACTTC. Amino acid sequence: CASSLTGQTYEQYF.

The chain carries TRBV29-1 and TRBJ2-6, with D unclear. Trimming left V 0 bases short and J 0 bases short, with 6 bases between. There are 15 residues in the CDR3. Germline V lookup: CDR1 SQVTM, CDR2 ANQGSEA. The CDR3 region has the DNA TGCAGCGTTGAAGATGGCGGCTCTGGGGCCAACGTCCTGACTTTC. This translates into CSVEDGGSGANVLTF.

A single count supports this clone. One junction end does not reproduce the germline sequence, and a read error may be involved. CDR3 loop: CVSSLGRRQSLAKNIQYF. The CDR3 DNA is TGTGTCAGCAGCTTAGGTCGCCGACAGAGCCTAGCCAAAAACATTCAGTACTTC. The V call is TRBV7-8, the J call TRBJ2-4, with D possibly matching TRBD1 (5 bases). The CDR3 is 18 residues long. The germline V gene encodes CDR1 SGHVS and CDR2 FQNEAQ.

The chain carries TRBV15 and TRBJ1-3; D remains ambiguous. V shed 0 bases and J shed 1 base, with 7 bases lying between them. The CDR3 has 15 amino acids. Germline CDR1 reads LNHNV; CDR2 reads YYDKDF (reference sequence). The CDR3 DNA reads TGTGCCACCAGCAGAGATACCAGGTCTGGAAACACCATATATTTT. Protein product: CATSRDTRSGNTIYF.

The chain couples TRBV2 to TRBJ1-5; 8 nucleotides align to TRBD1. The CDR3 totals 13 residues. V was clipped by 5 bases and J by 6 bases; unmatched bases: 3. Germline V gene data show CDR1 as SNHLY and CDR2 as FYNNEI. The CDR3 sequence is CASSRTGSQPQHF. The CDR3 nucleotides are TGTGCCAGCAGTAGGACAGGGTCTCAGCCCCAGCATTTT.

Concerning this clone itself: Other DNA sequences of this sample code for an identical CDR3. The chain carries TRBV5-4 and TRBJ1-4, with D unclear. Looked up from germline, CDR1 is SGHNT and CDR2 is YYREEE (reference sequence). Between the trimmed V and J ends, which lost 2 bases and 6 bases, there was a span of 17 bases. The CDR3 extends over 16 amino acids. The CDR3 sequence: CASSFQRGLGHEKLFF. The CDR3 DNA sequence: TGTGCCAGCAGCTTTCAACGGGGTTTAGGTCATGAAAAACTGTTTTTT.

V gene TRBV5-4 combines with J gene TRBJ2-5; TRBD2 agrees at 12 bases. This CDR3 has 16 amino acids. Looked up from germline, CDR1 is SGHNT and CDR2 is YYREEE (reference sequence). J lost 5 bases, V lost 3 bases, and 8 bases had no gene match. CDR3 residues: CASSSRLAGDRETQYF. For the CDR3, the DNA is TGTGCCAGCAGCTCCCGACTAGCGGGGGATCGGGAGACCCAGTACTTC.

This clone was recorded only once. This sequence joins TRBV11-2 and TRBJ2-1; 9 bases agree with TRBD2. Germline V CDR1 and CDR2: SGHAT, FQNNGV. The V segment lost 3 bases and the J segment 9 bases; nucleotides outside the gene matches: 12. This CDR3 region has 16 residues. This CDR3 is CASSFRAGGFQGEQFF. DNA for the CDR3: TGTGCCAGCAGCTTCCGAGCGGGAGGCTTTCAGGGTGAGCAGTTCTTC.

The CDR3 is CASSLQGVDTQYF. The CDR3 DNA follows: TGTGCCAGCAGTTTACAGGGGGTAGATACGCAGTATTTT. The rearrangement joins TRBV27 to TRBJ2-3; 7 nucleotides line up with TRBD1. The trim removed 2 bases at V and 5 bases at J, leaving 1 base unmatched. Per the germline V gene, CDR1 is MNHEY and CDR2 is SMNVEV (reference sequence). This CDR3 has 13 amino acids.

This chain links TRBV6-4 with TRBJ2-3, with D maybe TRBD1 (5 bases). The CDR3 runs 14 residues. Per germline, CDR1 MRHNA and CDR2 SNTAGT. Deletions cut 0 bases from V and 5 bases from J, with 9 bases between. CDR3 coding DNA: TGTGCCAGCAGTGACTCGACAGTAAGAGATACGCAGTATTTT. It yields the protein CASSDSTVRDTQYF.

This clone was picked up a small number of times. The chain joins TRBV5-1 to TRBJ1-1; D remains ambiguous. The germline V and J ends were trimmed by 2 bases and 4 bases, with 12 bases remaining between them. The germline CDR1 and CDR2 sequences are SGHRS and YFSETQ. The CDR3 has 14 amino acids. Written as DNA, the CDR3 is TGCGCCAGCAGCTTTCCGGGGAGGGCCACTGAAGCTTTCTTT. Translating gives CASSFPGRATEAFF.

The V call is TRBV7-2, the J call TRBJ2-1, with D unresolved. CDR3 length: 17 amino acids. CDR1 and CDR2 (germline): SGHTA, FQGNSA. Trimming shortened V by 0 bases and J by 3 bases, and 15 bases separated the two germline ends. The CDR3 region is CASSLAASPRIYNEQFF. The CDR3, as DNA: TGTGCCAGCAGCTTAGCGGCTTCTCCCAGGATCTACAATGAGCAGTTCTTC.

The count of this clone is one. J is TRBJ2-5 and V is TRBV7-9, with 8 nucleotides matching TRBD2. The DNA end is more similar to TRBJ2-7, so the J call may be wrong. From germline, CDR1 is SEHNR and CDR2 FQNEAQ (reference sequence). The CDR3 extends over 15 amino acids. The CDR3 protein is CASSLLGLGIYEQYF. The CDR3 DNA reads TGTGCCAGCAGCCTTTTGGGACTAGGAATTTACGAGCAGTACTTC.

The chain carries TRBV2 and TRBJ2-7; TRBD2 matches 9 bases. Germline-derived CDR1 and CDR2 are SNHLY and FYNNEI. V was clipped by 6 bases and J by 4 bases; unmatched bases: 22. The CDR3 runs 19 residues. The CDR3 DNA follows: TGTGCCAGCAGAGGTACACAGGAGAATAGCGGGAGTCGGTGGTACGAGCAGTACTTC. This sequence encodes CASRGTQENSGSRWYEQYF.

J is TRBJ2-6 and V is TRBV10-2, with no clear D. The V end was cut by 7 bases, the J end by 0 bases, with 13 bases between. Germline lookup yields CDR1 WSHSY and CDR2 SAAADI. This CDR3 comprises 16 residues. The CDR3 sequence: CASKQTLLSGANVLTF. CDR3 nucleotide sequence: TGCGCCAGCAAACAGACCCTGCTCTCTGGGGCCAACGTCCTGACTTTC.

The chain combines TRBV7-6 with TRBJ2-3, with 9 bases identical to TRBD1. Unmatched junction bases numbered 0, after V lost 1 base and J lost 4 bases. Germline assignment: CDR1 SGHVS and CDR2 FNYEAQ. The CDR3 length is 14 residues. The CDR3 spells CASSLGQGADTQYF. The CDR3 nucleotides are TGTGCCAGCAGCTTAGGACAGGGGGCAGATACGCAGTATTTT.